This TCR beta chain was found in a study of T cell changes during pregnancy in multiple sclerosis. The data were produced by immunoSEQ multiplex PCR, yet TCRdb's version contains in-frame clones alone and is incomplete. Here the sample spans about 60,000 clones, 91% being singletons. Germline V gene lookup returns CDR1 SNHLY and CDR2 FYNNEI. CDR3 size: 14 residues. The V and J ends lost 5 bases and 6 bases, in that order; junction bases with no gene match: 7. The TCR sequence derives from a female donor with multiple sclerosis, enrolled in a pregnancy study. This specimen was CD4+ T cells from peripheral blood mononuclear cells, taken in the first trimester of pregnancy. The chain employs TRBV2 and TRBJ1-5; 7 positions match TRBD1. CDR3 sequence: CASSLQGSSQPQHF. Here the CDR3 DNA reads TGTGCCAGCAGTTTACAGGGGTCTTCTCAGCCCCAGCATTTT.